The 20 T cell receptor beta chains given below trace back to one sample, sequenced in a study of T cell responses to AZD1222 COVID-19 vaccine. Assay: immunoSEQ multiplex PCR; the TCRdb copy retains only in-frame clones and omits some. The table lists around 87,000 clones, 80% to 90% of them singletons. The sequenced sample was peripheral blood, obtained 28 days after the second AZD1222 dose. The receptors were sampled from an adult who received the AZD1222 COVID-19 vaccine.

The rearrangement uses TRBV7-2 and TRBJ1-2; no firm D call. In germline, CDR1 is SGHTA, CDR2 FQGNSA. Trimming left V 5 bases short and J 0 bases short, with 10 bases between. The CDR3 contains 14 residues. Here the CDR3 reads CASSQTTANYGYTF. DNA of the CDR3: TGTGCCAGCAGCCAGACCACGGCTAACTATGGCTACACCTTC.

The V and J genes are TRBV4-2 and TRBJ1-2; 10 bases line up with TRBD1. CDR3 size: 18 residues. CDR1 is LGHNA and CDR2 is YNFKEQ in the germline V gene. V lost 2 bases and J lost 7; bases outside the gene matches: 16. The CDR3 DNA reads TGTGCCAGCAGCCAAAGAATACCGGGACAGGGGTCCCTTATTGGCTACACCTTC. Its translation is CASSQRIPGQGSLIGYTF.

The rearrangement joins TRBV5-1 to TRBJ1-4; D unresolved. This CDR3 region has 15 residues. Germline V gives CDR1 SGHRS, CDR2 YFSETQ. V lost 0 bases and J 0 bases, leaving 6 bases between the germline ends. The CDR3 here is CASSLVGATNEKLFF. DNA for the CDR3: TGCGCCAGCAGCTTGGTGGGAGCAACTAATGAAAAACTGTTTTTT.

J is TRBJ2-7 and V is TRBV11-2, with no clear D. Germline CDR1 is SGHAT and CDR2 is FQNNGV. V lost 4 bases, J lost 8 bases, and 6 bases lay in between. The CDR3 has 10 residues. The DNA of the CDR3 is TGTGCCAGCAGCTCCCCGAAGCAGTACTTC. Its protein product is CASSSPKQYF. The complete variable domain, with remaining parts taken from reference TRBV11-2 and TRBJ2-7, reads EAGVAQSPRYKIIEKRQSVAFWCNPISGHATLYWYQQILGQGPKLLIQFQNNGVVDDSQLPKDRFSAERLKGVDSTLKIQPAKLEDSAVYLCASSSPKQYFGPGTRLTVT.

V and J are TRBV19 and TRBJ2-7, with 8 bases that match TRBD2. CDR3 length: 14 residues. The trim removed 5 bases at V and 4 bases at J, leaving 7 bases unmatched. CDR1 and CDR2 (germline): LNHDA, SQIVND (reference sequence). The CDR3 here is CASSFLAGGYEQYF. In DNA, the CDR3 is TGTGCCAGTAGTTTCCTAGCGGGTGGTTACGAGCAGTACTTC. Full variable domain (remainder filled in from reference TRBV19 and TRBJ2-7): DGGITQSPKYLFRKEGQNVTLSCEQNLNHDAMYWYRQDPGQGLRLIYYSQIVNDFQKGDIAEGYSVSREKKESFPLTVTSAQKNPTAFYLCASSFLAGGYEQYFGPGTRLTVT.

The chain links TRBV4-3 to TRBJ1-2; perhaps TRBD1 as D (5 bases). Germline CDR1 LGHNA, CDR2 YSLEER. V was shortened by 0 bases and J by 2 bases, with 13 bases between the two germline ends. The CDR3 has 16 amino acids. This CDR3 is CASSQDGEGKNYGYTF. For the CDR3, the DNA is TGCGCCAGCAGCCAAGATGGTGAGGGGAAGAACTATGGCTACACCTTC.

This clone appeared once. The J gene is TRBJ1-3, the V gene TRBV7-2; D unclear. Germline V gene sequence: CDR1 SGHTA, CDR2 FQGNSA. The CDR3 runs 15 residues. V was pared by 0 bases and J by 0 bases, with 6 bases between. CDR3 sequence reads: CASSLARNSGNTIYF. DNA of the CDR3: TGTGCCAGCAGCTTAGCCAGGAACTCTGGAAACACCATATATTTT.

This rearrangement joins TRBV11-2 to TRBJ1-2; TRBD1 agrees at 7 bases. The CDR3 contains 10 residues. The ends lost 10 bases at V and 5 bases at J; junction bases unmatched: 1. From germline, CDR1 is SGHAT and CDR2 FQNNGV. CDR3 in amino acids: CATGGYGYTF. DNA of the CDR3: TGTGCCACAGGGGGTTATGGCTACACCTTC.

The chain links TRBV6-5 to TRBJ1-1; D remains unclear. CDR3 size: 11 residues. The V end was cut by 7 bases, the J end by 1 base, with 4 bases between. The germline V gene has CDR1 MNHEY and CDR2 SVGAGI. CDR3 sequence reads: CASTTNTEAFF. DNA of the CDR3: TGTGCCAGCACTACGAACACTGAAGCTTTCTTT.

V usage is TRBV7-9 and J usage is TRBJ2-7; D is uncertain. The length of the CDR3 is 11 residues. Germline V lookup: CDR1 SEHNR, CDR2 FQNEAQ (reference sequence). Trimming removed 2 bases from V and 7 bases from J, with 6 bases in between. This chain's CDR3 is CASSLTEEQYF. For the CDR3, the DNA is TGTGCCAGCAGCTTAACGGAGGAGCAGTACTTC.

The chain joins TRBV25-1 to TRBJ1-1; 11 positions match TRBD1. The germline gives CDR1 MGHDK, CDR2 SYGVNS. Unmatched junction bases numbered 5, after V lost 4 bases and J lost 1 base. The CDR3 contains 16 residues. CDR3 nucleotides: TGTGCCAGCAGTGCCGCGGGACAGGGGGGGAACACTGAAGCTTTCTTT. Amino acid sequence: CASSAAGQGGNTEAFF.

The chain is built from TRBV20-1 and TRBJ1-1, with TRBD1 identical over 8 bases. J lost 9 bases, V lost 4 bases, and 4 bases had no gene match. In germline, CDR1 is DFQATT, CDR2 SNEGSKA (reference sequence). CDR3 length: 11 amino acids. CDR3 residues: CSANGQGKAFF. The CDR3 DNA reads TGCAGTGCTAATGGACAGGGAAAAGCTTTCTTT.

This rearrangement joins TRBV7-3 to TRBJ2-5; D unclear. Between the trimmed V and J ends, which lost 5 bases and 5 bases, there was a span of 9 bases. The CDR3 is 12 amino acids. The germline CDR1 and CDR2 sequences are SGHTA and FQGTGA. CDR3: CASSLVGETQYF. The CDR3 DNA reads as TGTGCCAGCAGCCTAGTAGGCGAGACCCAGTACTTC. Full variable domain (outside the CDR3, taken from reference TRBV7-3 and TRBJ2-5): GAGVSQTPSNKVTEKGKYVELRCDPISGHTALYWYRQSLGQGPEFLIYFQGTGAADDSGLPNDRFFAVRPEGSVSTLKIQRTERGDSAVYLCASSLVGETQYFGPGTRLLVL.

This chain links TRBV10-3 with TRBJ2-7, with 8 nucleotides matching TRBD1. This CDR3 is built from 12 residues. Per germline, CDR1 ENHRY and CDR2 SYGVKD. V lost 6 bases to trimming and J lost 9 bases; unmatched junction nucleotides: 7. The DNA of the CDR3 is TGTGCCATCAGACAGCAGGGGGCAGGGCAGTACTTC. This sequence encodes CAIRQQGAGQYF.

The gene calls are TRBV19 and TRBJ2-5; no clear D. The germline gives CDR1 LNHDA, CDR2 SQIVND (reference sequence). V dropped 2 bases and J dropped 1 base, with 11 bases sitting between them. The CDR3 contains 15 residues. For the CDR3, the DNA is TGTGCCAGTAGTATATTTGGAAGTTCCCAAGAGACCCAGTACTTC. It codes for CASSIFGSSQETQYF. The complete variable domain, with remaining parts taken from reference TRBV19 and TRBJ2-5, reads DGGITQSPKYLFRKEGQNVTLSCEQNLNHDAMYWYRQDPGQGLRLIYYSQIVNDFQKGDIAEGYSVSREKKESFPLTVTSAQKNPTAFYLCASSIFGSSQETQYFGPGTRLLVL.

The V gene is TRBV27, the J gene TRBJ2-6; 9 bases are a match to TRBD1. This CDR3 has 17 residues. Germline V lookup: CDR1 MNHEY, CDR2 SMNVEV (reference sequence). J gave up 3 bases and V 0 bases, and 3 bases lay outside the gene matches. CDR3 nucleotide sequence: TGTGCCAGCAGTTTATCACAGGGGGCTTTTGGGGCCAACGTCCTGACTTTC. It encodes CASSLSQGAFGANVLTF.

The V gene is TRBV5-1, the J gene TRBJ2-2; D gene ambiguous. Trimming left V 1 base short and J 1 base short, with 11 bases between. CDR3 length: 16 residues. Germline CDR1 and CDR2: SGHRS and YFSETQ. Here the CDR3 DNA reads TGCGCCAGCAGCTTGAAAACGGCCCTGAACACCGGGGAGCTGTTTTTT. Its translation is CASSLKTALNTGELFF.

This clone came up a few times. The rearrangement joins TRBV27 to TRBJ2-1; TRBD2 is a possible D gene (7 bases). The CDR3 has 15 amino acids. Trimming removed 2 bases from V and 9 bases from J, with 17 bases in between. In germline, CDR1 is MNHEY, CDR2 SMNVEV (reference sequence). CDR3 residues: CASSLAGGQGGEQFF. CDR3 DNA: TGTGCCAGCAGTTTAGCCGGGGGGCAGGGTGGTGAGCAGTTCTTC.

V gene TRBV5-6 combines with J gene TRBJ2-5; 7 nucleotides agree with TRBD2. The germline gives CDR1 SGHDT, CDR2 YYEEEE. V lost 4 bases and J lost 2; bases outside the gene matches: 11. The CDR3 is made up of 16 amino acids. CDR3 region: CASSIGLGGWQETQYF. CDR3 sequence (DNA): TGTGCCAGCAGCATCGGGTTGGGGGGGTGGCAAGAGACCCAGTACTTC.

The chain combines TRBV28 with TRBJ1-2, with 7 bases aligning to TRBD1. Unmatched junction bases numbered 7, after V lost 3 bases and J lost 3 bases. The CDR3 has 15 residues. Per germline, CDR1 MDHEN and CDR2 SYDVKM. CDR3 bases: TGTGCCAGCAGTTTCCTGACAGGGTTAGACTATGGCTACACCTTC. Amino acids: CASSFLTGLDYGYTF.